These 27 T cell receptor beta chains share one sample of origin, sequenced in a study of T-cell reconstitution after alpha-beta-depleted transplantation in children. A TCRbeta library incorporating unique molecular identifiers was prepared. From the PCR reads, TCRdb called clonotypes with MiXCR, one entry per CDR3 protein. The sample yields about 500,000 distinct CDR3 sequences, 30% to 35% seen once. Specimen: PBMCs from the stem cell graft donor, collected from the stem cell graft. All receptors come from a human donor who donated a stem cell graft to a child with aplastic anemia.

This chain joins TRBV20-1 and TRBJ2-4, with D hard to call. The V gene's germline CDR1 is DFQATT and CDR2 SNEGSKA (reference sequence). The CDR3 sequence is 13 residues long. The V gene lost 5 bases and the J gene lost 0 bases, with 8 bases spanning the gap. Here the CDR3 DNA reads TGCAGTGCTGCTTCCCTAGCCAAAAACATTCAGTACTTC. Residues: CSAASLAKNIQYF.

This sequence joins TRBV5-8 and TRBJ1-2; tentative D call: TRBD1 (5 bases). Trimming left V 4 bases short and J 2 bases short, with 15 bases between. The germline CDR1 and CDR2 sequences are SGHTS and YDEGEE. The CDR3 length is 15 residues. CDR3 amino acids: CASSLAGTENYGYTF. The CDR3 region has the DNA TGTGCCAGCAGCCTAGCCGGGACCGAGAACTATGGCTACACCTTC.

This clonotype was observed many times. This rearrangement joins TRBV5-1 to TRBJ1-5, with D perhaps TRBD1 (6 bases). Germline values: CDR1 SGHRS, CDR2 YFSETQ. V lost 0 bases to trimming and J lost 2 bases, with 6 bases between them. The length of the CDR3 is 14 residues. The CDR3 spells CASSLEGGNQPQHF. In DNA form, the CDR3 reads TGCGCCAGCAGCTTGGAGGGGGGCAATCAGCCCCAGCATTTT.

The chain joins TRBV20-1 to TRBJ2-7, with D tentatively TRBD1 (5 bases). The V end was cut by 0 bases, the J end by 3 bases, with 15 bases between. CDR3 length: 15 amino acids. CDR1 and CDR2 (germline): DFQATT, SNEGSKA (reference sequence). The CDR3, as DNA: TGCAGTGCTAGAGATCCGTCAACAGACAGCTACGAGCAGTACTTC. It codes for CSARDPSTDSYEQYF.

This clonotype was seen more than once but under ten times. The chain uses TRBV6-5 and TRBJ2-7; D is unresolved. CDR1 MNHEY and CDR2 SVGAGI come from the germline V gene. This CDR3 has 14 amino acids. Trimming removed 6 bases at V and 2 bases at J, with 14 bases between. Here the CDR3 DNA reads TGTGCCAGCAGCCACTCCTATTCTCCCTACGAGCAGTACGTC. Residues: CASSHSYSPYEQYV.

The J gene is TRBJ1-1, the V gene TRBV6-1, with a tentative D call TRBD1 (6 bases). Germline loops: CDR1 MNHNS, CDR2 SASEGT. This CDR3 is 16 amino acids long. V shed 6 bases and J shed 1 base, with 18 bases lying between them. CDR3 protein: CASSPRYRVTNTEAFF. CDR3 in DNA: TGTGCCAGCAGCCCAAGATACAGGGTGACGAACACTGAAGCTTTCTTT.

V is TRBV5-1 and J is TRBJ2-1; D not resolved. Per the germline V gene, CDR1 is SGHRS and CDR2 is YFSETQ. The CDR3 sequence is 15 residues long. V lost 4 bases and J lost 5, with 16 bases in between. DNA of the CDR3: TGCGCCAGCAGCCCCCAGTGGCCGAACCACAATGAGCAGTTCTTC. Amino acid sequence: CASSPQWPNHNEQFF.

The chain uses TRBV2 and TRBJ1-5; D not resolved. The CDR3 is 13 residues long. Per the germline V gene, CDR1 is SNHLY and CDR2 is FYNNEI. Trimming cost V 7 bases and J 4 bases, with 11 bases left between them. The CDR3 nucleotides read TGTGCCAGCAAAGCGGACTGGAATCAGCCCCAGCATTTT. It translates to CASKADWNQPQHF.

The J gene is TRBJ2-3, the V gene TRBV5-4; D is perhaps TRBD1 or TRBD2 (5 bases each). V dropped 5 bases and J dropped 1 base, with 14 bases sitting between them. Per germline, CDR1 SGHNT and CDR2 YYREEE (reference sequence). The CDR3 is 15 amino acids. The CDR3: CASSLPGGGTDTQYF. The CDR3 DNA reads TGTGCCAGCAGTCTCCCTGGGGGAGGCACAGATACGCAGTATTTT. The complete variable domain, with remaining parts taken from reference TRBV5-4 and TRBJ2-3, reads ETGVTQSPTHLIKTRGQQVTLRCSSQSGHNTVSWYQQALGQGPQFIFQYYREEENGRGNFPPRFSGLQFPNYSSELNVNALELDDSALYLCASSLPGGGTDTQYFGPGTRLTVL.

The genes are TRBV15 and TRBJ2-3; no definite D call. Germline assignment: CDR1 LNHNV and CDR2 YYDKDF (reference sequence). V was trimmed by 0 bases and J by 2 bases, leaving 9 bases between them. The CDR3 loop spans 15 amino acids. The CDR3 nucleotides are TGTGCCACCAGCAGAGATAGAAAGGACACAGATACGCAGTATTTT. Protein: CATSRDRKDTDTQYF.

This clonotype was detected only a few times. The V call is TRBV20-1, the J call TRBJ2-5, with 13 positions matching TRBD2. This CDR3 region has 14 residues. Germline V gene lookup returns CDR1 DFQATT and CDR2 SNEGSKA (reference sequence). Unmatched junction bases numbered 6, after V lost 6 bases and J lost 5 bases. CDR3 DNA sequence: TGCAGTGCCAGGACTAGCGGGAGCAAGGAGACCCAGTACTTC. Translation: CSARTSGSKETQYF.

The genes are TRBV5-3 and TRBJ2-6; no reliable D call. TRBV5-3 is known as an ORF, though its function is uncertain. The germline V and J ends were trimmed by 1 base and 1 base, with 12 bases remaining between them. There are 17 residues in the CDR3. CDR3 sequence reads: CARSLSKSASGANVLTF. In DNA form, the CDR3 reads TGTGCCAGAAGCTTGTCCAAATCTGCTTCTGGGGCCAACGTCCTGACTTTC.

The chain carries TRBV15 and TRBJ1-1; D unresolved. CDR1 LNHNV and CDR2 YYDKDF come from the germline V gene (reference sequence). Trimming shortened V by 0 bases and J by 2 bases, and 7 bases separated the two germline ends. The CDR3 loop spans 14 amino acids. The CDR3 sequence: CATSRDWVNTEAFF. CDR3 DNA sequence: TGTGCCACCAGCAGAGATTGGGTAAACACTGAAGCTTTCTTT.

This clonotype has more than one count but fewer than ten. The V and J genes are TRBV29-1 and TRBJ2-7; TRBD2 aligns across 8 bases. Losses at the gene ends were 4 bases for V and 6 bases for J; bases not matched to a gene: 11. Germline V gene data show CDR1 as SQVTM and CDR2 as ANQGSEA. There are 14 residues in the CDR3. The CDR3 protein is CSVGAGGSPPEQYF. As DNA, the CDR3 is TGCAGCGTTGGGGCGGGAGGATCCCCCCCCGAGCAGTACTTC.

This clonotype was seen more than once but under ten times. The chain links TRBV18 to TRBJ1-4; 7 bases fit TRBD1. The CDR3 is 12 residues long. Germline assignment: CDR1 KGHSH and CDR2 LQKENI. The V segment lost 3 bases and the J segment 14 bases; nucleotides outside the gene matches: 6. The CDR3 DNA reads as TGTGCCAGCTCACCCCCGGGACAGCCCCTGTTTTTT. It encodes CASSPPGQPLFF.

J is TRBJ2-1 and V is TRBV27, with D possibly matching TRBD1 (5 bases). CDR1 and CDR2 from the germline V gene are MNHEY and SMNVEV (reference sequence). This CDR3 is 16 amino acids long. V was pared by 2 bases and J by 6 bases, with 17 bases between. The DNA of the CDR3 is TGTGCCAGCAGTTTAACCAGGCGATACAGGCCCAATGAGCAGTTCTTC. Amino acids: CASSLTRRYRPNEQFF.

J is TRBJ1-1 and V is TRBV20-1, with D possibly TRBD1 on 6 matching bases. The germline CDR1 and CDR2 sequences are DFQATT and SNEGSKA (reference sequence). The CDR3 is made up of 15 amino acids. The V gene lost 5 bases and the J gene lost 8 bases, with 24 bases spanning the gap. In DNA form, the CDR3 reads TGCAGTGCTTGGGGGCGGGCGCGGGGCGCGGGCGAAGCTTTCTTT. This sequence encodes CSAWGRARGAGEAFF.

A few counts support this clonotype. The CDR3 reads CAISDAVGGLAKNIQYF. The DNA of the CDR3 is TGTGCCATCAGTGACGCTGTCGGGGGACTAGCCAAAAACATTCAGTACTTC. The chain carries TRBV10-3 and TRBJ2-4; TRBD2 is a possible D gene (6 bases). The V gene's germline CDR1 is ENHRY and CDR2 SYGVKD. The CDR3 sequence is 17 residues long. V shed 3 bases and J shed 0 bases, with 15 bases lying between them.

The CDR3 protein is CASSRGGPDTQYF. The CDR3 nucleotides are TGTGCCAGCAGCCGAGGGGGTCCAGATACGCAGTATTTT. The chain has TRBV25-1 and TRBJ2-3, with D possibly TRBD1 on 6 matching bases. The CDR3 has 13 amino acids. Germline V gene lookup returns CDR1 MGHDK and CDR2 SYGVNS. Trimming took 6 bases from V and 4 from J, leaving 11 bases between them.

The chain links TRBV20-1 to TRBJ2-7; TRBD2 aligns across 9 bases. Germline trimming cut 4 bases from V and 0 bases from J; bases unmatched to any gene: 4. Germline CDR1 and CDR2: DFQATT and SNEGSKA (reference sequence). CDR3 size: 14 residues. The CDR3 sequence is CSAIGREGSYEQYF. The CDR3 DNA sequence: TGCAGTGCTATAGGGCGGGAGGGCTCCTACGAGCAGTACTTC.

There are many counts of this clonotype. One end of the junction fails to match germline, which may point to a read error. The chain is built from TRBV6-5 and TRBJ2-7, with D hard to call. This CDR3 is built from 11 residues. The germline V gene encodes CDR1 MNHEY and CDR2 SVGAGI. CDR3 in DNA: TGTGCCAGCAGTGACTCCTACGAGCAGTACTTC. Translation: CASSDSYEQYF.

This clonotype was counted only a few times. V gene TRBV15 combines with J gene TRBJ2-3, with TRBD2 as a possible D gene (7 bases). The germline CDR1 and CDR2 sequences are LNHNV and YYDKDF (reference sequence). V was shortened by 7 bases and J by 2 bases, with 19 bases between the two germline ends. The length of the CDR3 is 16 residues. The CDR3 bases are TGTGCCACCACCTTCCTCACAGGGACTACCACAGATACGCAGTATTTT. Amino acids: CATTFLTGTTTDTQYF.

CDR3: CASSLESTPSKGYTF. CDR3 sequence (DNA): TGCGCCAGCAGCTTGGAGTCCACCCCCAGTAAAGGCTACACCTTC. V gene TRBV5-1 combines with J gene TRBJ1-2; D is undetermined. CDR1 is SGHRS and CDR2 is YFSETQ in the germline V gene. V gave up 0 bases and J gave up 8 bases, with 17 bases separating them. CDR3 length: 15 residues. Full variable domain (missing parts from reference TRBV5-1 and TRBJ1-2): KAGVTQTPRYLIKTRGQQVTLSCSPISGHRSVSWYQQTPGQGLQFLFEYFSETQRNKGNFPGRFSGRQFSNSRSEMNVSTLELGDSALYLCASSLESTPSKGYTFGSGTRLTVV.

The chain is built from TRBV9 and TRBJ2-1; possible D gene TRBD1, 5 bases. The V end lost 6 bases, the J end lost 8 bases, and 12 bases lay between the germline ends. The CDR3 is 12 residues long. CDR1 and CDR2 (germline): SGDLS, YYNGEE. CDR3 loop: CASNRIGDEQFF. Here the CDR3 DNA reads TGTGCCAGCAACCGTATAGGGGATGAGCAGTTCTTC.

The CDR3 loop reads CASSRRRALNTEAFF. The CDR3 DNA sequence: TGTGCCAGCAGTCGCCGAAGGGCGCTGAACACTGAAGCTTTCTTT. This chain links TRBV6-2 or TRBV6-3 with TRBJ1-1; D is ambiguous. The CDR3 spans 15 residues. Trimming left V 5 bases short and J 0 bases short, with 13 bases between. The germline V gene has CDR1 MNHEY and CDR2 SVGEGT.

This clonotype appeared a few times. This chain connects TRBV4-3 to TRBJ2-3; 7 bases match TRBD2. Germline loops: CDR1 LGHNA, CDR2 YSLEER. The CDR3 is 17 residues long. Trimming cost V 4 bases and J 5 bases; bases outside gene matches: 15. The CDR3 spells CASSLFRPPKRGDTQYF. The CDR3 DNA follows: TGCGCCAGCAGCCTCTTCCGCCCACCCAAGCGGGGAGATACGCAGTATTTT.

This clonotype was seen only a few times. The V and J genes are TRBV30 and TRBJ1-2; perhaps TRBD1 as D (6 bases). Trimming pared 2 bases from V and 4 bases from J, leaving 8 bases between. Germline V gives CDR1 GTSNPN, CDR2 SVGIG (reference sequence). This CDR3 comprises 12 residues. The CDR3 loop reads CAWSSTGYGYTF. Here the CDR3 DNA reads TGTGCCTGGAGTTCGACAGGCTATGGCTACACCTTC.